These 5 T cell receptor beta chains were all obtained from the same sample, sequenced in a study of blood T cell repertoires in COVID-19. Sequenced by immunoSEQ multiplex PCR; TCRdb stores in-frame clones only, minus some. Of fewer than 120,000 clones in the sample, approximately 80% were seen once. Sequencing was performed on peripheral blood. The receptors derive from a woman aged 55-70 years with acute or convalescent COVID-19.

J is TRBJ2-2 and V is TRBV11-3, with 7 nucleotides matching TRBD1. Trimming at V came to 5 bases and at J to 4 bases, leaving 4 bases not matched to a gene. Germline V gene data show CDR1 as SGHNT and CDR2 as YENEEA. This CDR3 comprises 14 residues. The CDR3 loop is CASSPRQGTGELFF. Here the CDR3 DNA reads TGTGCCAGCAGCCCACGACAGGGCACCGGGGAGCTGTTTTTT.

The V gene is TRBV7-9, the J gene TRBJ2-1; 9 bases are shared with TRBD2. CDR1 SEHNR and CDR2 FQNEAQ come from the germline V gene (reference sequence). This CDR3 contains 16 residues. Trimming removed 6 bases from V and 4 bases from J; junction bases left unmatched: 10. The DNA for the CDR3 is TGTGCCAGCAGAAGGGGAGCGGGGGGCTTATACAATGAGCAGTTCTTC. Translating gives CASRRGAGGLYNEQFF.

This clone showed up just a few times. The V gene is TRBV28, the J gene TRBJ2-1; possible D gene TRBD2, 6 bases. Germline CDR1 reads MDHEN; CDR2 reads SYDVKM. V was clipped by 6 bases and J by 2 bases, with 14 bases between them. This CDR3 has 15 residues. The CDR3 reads CASSPWERAYNEQFF. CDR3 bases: TGTGCCAGCAGCCCCTGGGAGCGGGCCTACAATGAGCAGTTCTTC.

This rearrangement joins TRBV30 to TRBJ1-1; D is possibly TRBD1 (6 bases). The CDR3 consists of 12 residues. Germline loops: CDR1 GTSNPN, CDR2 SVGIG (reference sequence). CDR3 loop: CGSHKGGTEAFF. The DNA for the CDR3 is TGTGGTTCACACAAGGGGGGGACTGAAGCTTTCTTT.

CDR3 region: CASGTQTGIMNTEAFF. CDR3 coding DNA: TGTGCCAGCGGCACACAGACAGGGATAATGAACACTGAAGCTTTCTTT. V usage is TRBV4-2 and J usage is TRBJ1-1, with 7 bases identical to TRBD1. The CDR3 is made up of 16 amino acids. After removal of 8 bases from V and 0 bases from J, the junction contained 12 bases not matched to a gene. Germline V CDR1 and CDR2: LGHNA, YNFKEQ.